The next 13 T cell receptor beta chains were all read from a single sample in a study of control samples from healthy donors and cancer patients. Some clones are missing from TCRdb's copy, which holds only in-frame ones; the method was immunoSEQ multiplex PCR. This table holds 120,000 or so clones, over 75% found once. The sequenced sample was blood. These receptors came from a man aged 35-49 years in good health.

The chain combines TRBV7-2 with TRBJ2-5, with D possibly being TRBD1 (5 bases). This CDR3 contains 15 residues. CDR1 and CDR2 from the germline V gene are SGHTA and FQGNSA. V was cut by 1 base and J by 7 bases, with 16 bases left in between. CDR3 loop: CASSLVASAQGTQYF. CDR3 sequence (DNA): TGTGCCAGCAGCTTAGTAGCCAGTGCCCAGGGGACCCAGTACTTC. Full variable domain (rest looked up from reference TRBV7-2 and TRBJ2-5): GAGVSQSPSNKVTEKGKDVELRCDPISGHTALYWYRQSLGQGLEFLIYFQGNSAPDKSGLPSDRFSAERTGGSVSTLTIQRTQQEDSAVYLCASSLVASAQGTQYFGPGTRLLVL.

The chain is built from TRBV30 and TRBJ2-5; TRBD2 agrees at 10 bases. Germline V lookup: CDR1 GTSNPN, CDR2 SVGIG (reference sequence). This CDR3 spans 15 amino acids. Trimming cost V 3 bases and J 5 bases; bases outside gene matches: 9. CDR3 sequence reads: CAWRGRAGGPETQYF. CDR3 sequence (DNA): TGTGCCTGGAGAGGTAGAGCGGGGGGGCCGGAGACCCAGTACTTC.

The rearrangement uses TRBV4-3 and TRBJ1-5, with D unresolved. V lost 1 base and J lost 1, with 8 bases in between. In germline, CDR1 is LGHNA, CDR2 YSLEER. There are 15 residues in the CDR3. The CDR3 loop is CASSQVVGSNQPQHF. The DNA for the CDR3 is TGCGCCAGCAGCCAAGTGGTGGGGAGCAATCAGCCCCAGCATTTT.

The chain couples TRBV29-1 to TRBJ2-3; perhaps TRBD1 as D (6 bases). CDR3 length: 13 residues. Trimming removed 7 bases from V and 3 bases from J, with 14 bases in between. Per the germline V gene, CDR1 is SQVTM and CDR2 is ANQGSEA. This CDR3 reads CSANKQGTDTQYF. As DNA, the CDR3 is TGCAGCGCTAACAAACAGGGAACAGATACGCAGTATTTT.

The chain recombines TRBV7-9 with TRBJ1-5; tentative D call: TRBD1 (5 bases). The V end lost 2 bases, the J end lost 1 base, and 6 bases lay between the germline ends. The CDR3 has 14 residues. The germline V gene has CDR1 SEHNR and CDR2 FQNEAQ (reference sequence). The CDR3: CASSLQGSNQPQHF. CDR3 in DNA: TGTGCCAGCAGCTTACAGGGAAGCAATCAGCCCCAGCATTTT. Variable domain in full (rest from reference TRBV7-9 and TRBJ1-5): DTGVSQNPRHKITKRGQNVTFRCDPISEHNRLYWYRQTLGQGPEFLTYFQNEAQLEKSRLLSDRFSAERPKGSFSTLEIQRTEQGDSAMYLCASSLQGSNQPQHFGDGTRLSIL.

The chain is built from TRBV15 and TRBJ2-2; D unclear. The V end was cut by 0 bases, the J end by 1 base, with 6 bases between. CDR1 and CDR2 from the germline V gene are LNHNV and YYDKDF (reference sequence). The CDR3 consists of 15 residues. CDR3 DNA: TGTGCCACCAGCAGAGATCAGGTGAACACCGGGGAGCTGTTTTTT. Amino acids: CATSRDQVNTGELFF.

This rearrangement joins TRBV27 to TRBJ1-6; possible D gene TRBD1, 5 bases. V lost 3 bases and J lost 5, with 11 bases in between. Germline V gene data show CDR1 as MNHEY and CDR2 as SMNVEV (reference sequence). This CDR3 region has 15 residues. The CDR3 spells CASSFGDGNNSPLHF. CDR3 DNA sequence: TGTGCCAGCAGTTTCGGGGACGGGAATAATTCACCCCTCCACTTT.

This chain links TRBV29-1 with TRBJ2-5, with D unresolved. V was shortened by 6 bases and J by 7 bases, with 15 bases between the two germline ends. The CDR3 has 12 amino acids. From germline, CDR1 is SQVTM and CDR2 ANQGSEA. The CDR3 loop is CSVPSYSPTQYF. For the CDR3, the DNA is TGCAGCGTGCCGTCCTATTCCCCGACCCAGTACTTC.

The chain links TRBV19 to TRBJ2-3; no clear D. With 6 bases removed from V and 4 bases from J, the gap between germline ends came to 17 bases. CDR3 length: 15 residues. Germline CDR1 reads LNHDA; CDR2 reads SQIVND (reference sequence). The CDR3 bases are TGTGCCAGTAGGGCGGCGCAGCTGACTTCAGATACGCAGTATTTT. Residues: CASRAAQLTSDTQYF.

The V gene is TRBV7-9, the J gene TRBJ1-1, with 8 positions matching TRBD1. Germline V lookup: CDR1 SEHNR, CDR2 FQNEAQ (reference sequence). The CDR3 sequence is 14 residues long. The junction had 8 bases not matched to a gene; V was cut back by 6 bases and J by 5 bases. The chain's CDR3 is CASSPGQGWTEAFF. The CDR3 DNA reads TGTGCCAGCAGTCCAGGACAGGGTTGGACTGAAGCTTTCTTT.

This chain links TRBV7-2 with TRBJ1-5, with D perhaps matching TRBD1 (6 bases). Between the trimmed V and J ends, which lost 2 bases and 2 bases, there was a span of 13 bases. CDR1 and CDR2 from the germline V gene are SGHTA and FQGNSA. This CDR3 contains 16 residues. The DNA for the CDR3 is TGTGCCAGCAGCTTATCAGGGGCTCTCGGCAATCAGCCCCAGCATTTT. Protein sequence: CASSLSGALGNQPQHF.

This clone is categorized as medium-sized (0.01 to 0.1%). The CDR3 reads CASSQTDTASYEQYF. CDR3 nucleotide sequence: TGCGCCAGCAGCCAAACCGACACCGCGTCCTACGAGCAGTACTTC. The V gene is TRBV4-1, the J gene TRBJ2-7; D is unresolved. Trimming removed 2 bases from V and 1 base from J, with 12 bases in between. CDR3 length equals 15 residues. The V gene's germline CDR1 is MGHRA and CDR2 YSYEKL.

The sample holds a few counts of this clone. The CDR3 protein is CASRDGGSGANVLTF. In DNA form, the CDR3 reads TGTGCCAGTCGGGACGGAGGCTCTGGGGCCAACGTCCTGACTTTC. The chain has TRBV6-5 and TRBJ2-6; D may be TRBD1 or TRBD2 (5 bases each). Trimming cost V 9 bases and J 0 bases, with 12 bases left between them. Germline assignment: CDR1 MNHEY and CDR2 SVGAGI. This CDR3 has 15 residues.